The clone carrying this T cell receptor (beta chain) was seen a handful of times. The data were taken from a study of blood T cell repertoires in COVID-19. Study at large: Samples representing acute and convalescent COVID-19 were sourced from the United States, Italy and Spain. Sample material is recorded as cDNA or gDNA derived from T cells, B-cell-depleted T cells, or PBMCs.

In the original processing: Scientists estimated how many nucleated cells there were by amplifying reference gene primers. The repertoire was sequenced with immunoSEQ multiplex PCR; TCRdb's copy has only in-frame clones and lacks some. D and trimming were read from the DNA, whereas the V and J calls and clone size are those reported in that table. The sample holds approximately 110,000 clones, around 84% seen once. V lost 10 bases and J lost 4, with 10 bases in between. The CDR3 extends over 11 amino acids. Germline assignment: CDR1 SEHNR and CDR2 FQNEAQ (reference sequence). The rearrangement uses TRBV7-9 and TRBJ1-1, with D possibly TRBD1 on 5 matching bases. Specimen: peripheral blood. This sequence originates from a human donor in a cohort sampled during active COVID-19. The CDR3, as DNA: TGTGCCACCACCCAGGGCACTGAAGCTTTCTTT. This sequence encodes CATTQGTEAFF.